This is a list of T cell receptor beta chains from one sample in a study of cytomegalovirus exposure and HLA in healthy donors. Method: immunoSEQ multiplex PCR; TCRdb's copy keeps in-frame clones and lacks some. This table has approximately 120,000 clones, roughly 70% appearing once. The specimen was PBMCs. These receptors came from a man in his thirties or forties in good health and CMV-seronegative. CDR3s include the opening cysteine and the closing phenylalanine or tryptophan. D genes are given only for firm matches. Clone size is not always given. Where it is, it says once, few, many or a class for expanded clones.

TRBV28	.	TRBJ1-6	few	CASSPESWTGTLHF	TGTGCCAGCAGTCCTGAATCGTGGACGGGAACCCTCCACTTT
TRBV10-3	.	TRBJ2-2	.	CAIRSTGRESTGELFF	TGTGCCATCAGAAGTACAGGGAGAGAGAGCACCGGGGAGCTGTTTTTT
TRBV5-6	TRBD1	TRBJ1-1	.	CASSLSGTGGSEAFF	TGTGCCAGCAGCTTATCCGGGACAGGGGGCTCTGAAGCTTTCTTT
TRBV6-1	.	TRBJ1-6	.	CASSESRVASPLHF	TGTGCCAGCAGTGAATCCAGGGTGGCTTCACCCCTCCACTTT
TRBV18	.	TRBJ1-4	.	CASSPTAGREANEKLFF	TGTGCCAGCTCACCAACGGCAGGTCGAGAAGCTAATGAAAAACTGTTTTTT
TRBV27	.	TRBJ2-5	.	CASSMRREVAETQYF	TGTGCCAGCAGTATGAGGAGGGAAGTAGCGGAGACCCAGTACTTC
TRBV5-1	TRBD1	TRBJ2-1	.	CASSLLQGAYNEQFF	TGCGCCAGCAGCTTGTTACAGGGGGCGTACAATGAGCAGTTCTTC
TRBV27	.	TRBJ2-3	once	CASSLGTVPNTQYF	TGTGCCAGCAGTCTAGGGACTGTTCCAAATACGCAGTATTTT
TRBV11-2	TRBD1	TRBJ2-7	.	CASSFPRDRGPGEQYF	TGTGCCAGCAGCTTCCCCCGCGACAGGGGGCCCGGCGAGCAGTACTTC
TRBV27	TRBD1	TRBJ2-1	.	CASSPDRGIYNEQFF	TGTGCCAGCAGTCCTGACAGGGGGATCTACAATGAGCAGTTCTTC
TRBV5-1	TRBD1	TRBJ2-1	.	CASRPTGVNEQFF	TGCGCCAGCAGACCGACAGGGGTCAATGAGCAGTTCTTC
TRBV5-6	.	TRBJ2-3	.	CASSPSTGWGTDTQYF	TGTGCCAGCAGCCCAAGTACAGGGTGGGGCACAGATACGCAGTATTTT
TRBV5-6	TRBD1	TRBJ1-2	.	CASSLADRGLYTF	TGTGCCAGCAGCTTGGCGGACAGGGGGCTTTACACCTTC
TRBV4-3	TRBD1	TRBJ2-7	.	CASSHTTGSGEQYF	TGCGCCAGCAGCCACACGACAGGGTCGGGCGAGCAGTACTTC
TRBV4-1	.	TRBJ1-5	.	CASSQDRTNRGAQHF	TGCGCCAGCAGCCAAGATCGTACCAATCGGGGAGCTCAGCATTTT
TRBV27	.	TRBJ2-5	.	CASSLFPGLYQETLYF	TGTGCCAGCAGTTTATTCCCAGGGCTGTACCAAGAGACCCTGTACTTC
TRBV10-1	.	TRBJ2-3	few	CASSDPADTQYF	TGCGCCAGCAGTGACCCTGCAGATACGCAGTATTTT
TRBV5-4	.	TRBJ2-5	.	CASSLVEQETQYF	TGTGCCAGCAGCTTGGTAGAGCAAGAGACCCAGTACTTC
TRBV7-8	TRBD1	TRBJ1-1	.	CASSGHRGNTEAFF	TGTGCCAGCAGCGGACACAGGGGGAACACTGAAGCTTTCTTT
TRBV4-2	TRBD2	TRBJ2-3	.	CASSEESGLARDTQYF	TGTGCCAGCAGCGAAGAATCGGGACTAGCTAGAGATACGCAGTATTTT
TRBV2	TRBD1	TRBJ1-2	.	CASRDRAVGYTF	TGTGCCAGCAGGGACAGGGCTGTGGGCTACACCTTC
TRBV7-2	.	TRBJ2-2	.	CASSSGFSGELFF	TGTGCCAGCAGCTCAGGGTTCTCCGGGGAGCTGTTTTTT
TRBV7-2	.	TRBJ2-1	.	CASSASWGGPLNNEQFF	TGTGCCAGCAGCGCTAGTTGGGGGGGGCCACTAAACAATGAGCAGTTCTTC
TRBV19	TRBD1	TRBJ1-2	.	CASRGQGSWRGYTF	TGTGCCAGTAGGGGACAGGGATCTTGGCGTGGCTACACCTTC
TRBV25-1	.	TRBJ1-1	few	CASTSPGVSEAFF	TGTGCCAGCACCTCCCCAGGGGTGTCTGAAGCTTTCTTT
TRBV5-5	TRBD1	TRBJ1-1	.	CASSFPQGARGSEAFF	TGTGCCAGCAGCTTTCCACAGGGGGCGCGAGGGAGTGAAGCTTTCTTT
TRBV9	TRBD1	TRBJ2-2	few	CASSERGQGYTGELFF	TGTGCCAGCAGCGAGAGGGGACAGGGGTACACCGGGGAGCTGTTTTTT